Following are 2 T cell receptor beta chains from one sample sequenced in a study of cytomegalovirus exposure and HLA in healthy donors. Libraries were prepared by immunoSEQ multiplex PCR; TCRdb keeps only in-frame clonotypes and omits some of them. The sample comprises tens of thousands of clones, approximately 96% of which are singletons, and about 1.3% rests with the top ten. The sample taken for sequencing was PBMCs. These receptor sequences come from a woman between 18 and 29 years old in good health and CMV-seronegative.

J is TRBJ2-5 and V is TRBV11-1; the D is unclear. Germline values: CDR1 SGHAT, CDR2 FQDESV (reference sequence). This CDR3 is built from 14 residues. Trimming stripped 4 bases from V and 7 bases from J, with 16 bases between. This chain's CDR3 is CASSSSDAEGTQYF. The CDR3 nucleotides are TGTGCCAGCAGCTCGAGCGACGCGGAAGGGACCCAGTACTTC.

The chain links TRBV27 to TRBJ1-5, with D possibly matching TRBD1 (5 bases). Germline V CDR1 and CDR2: MNHEY, SMNVEV (reference sequence). V lost 4 bases, J lost 6 bases, and 13 bases lay in between. This CDR3 spans 14 amino acids. Here the CDR3 DNA reads TGTGCCAGCAGTTCCTTGGGGCAGGGTCAGCCCCAGCATTTT. This translates into CASSSLGQGQPQHF.